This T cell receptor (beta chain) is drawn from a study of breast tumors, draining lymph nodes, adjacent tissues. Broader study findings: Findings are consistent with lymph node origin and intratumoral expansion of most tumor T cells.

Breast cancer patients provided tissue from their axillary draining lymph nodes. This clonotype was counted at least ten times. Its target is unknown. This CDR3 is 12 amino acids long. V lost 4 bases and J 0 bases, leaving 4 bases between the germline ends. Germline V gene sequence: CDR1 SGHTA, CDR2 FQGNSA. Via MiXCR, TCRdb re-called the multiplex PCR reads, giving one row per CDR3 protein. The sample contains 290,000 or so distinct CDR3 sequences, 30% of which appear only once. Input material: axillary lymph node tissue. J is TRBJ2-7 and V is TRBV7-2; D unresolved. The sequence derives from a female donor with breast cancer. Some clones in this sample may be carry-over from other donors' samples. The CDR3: CASSYDSYEQYF. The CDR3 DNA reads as TGTGCCAGCAGCTACGACTCCTACGAGCAGTACTTC.